This T cell receptor beta chain came from a study of shared clonotypes between healthy human individuals. The wider study: Per donor, three plates held CD4 naive cells, three held CD4 memory, two held CD8 naive and one held CD8 memory.

Findings and caveats of the study: Non-shared clonotypes showed lower generation probabilities than clonotypes common to all four donors. Sampling covered blood only; tissue repertoires likely differ. Incompleteness in sorted-subset sequencing, despite large depth, was shown by rarefaction.

V shed 1 base and J shed 2 bases, with 7 bases lying between them. CDR1 is MGHRA, CDR2 YSYEKL, per germline. The CDR3 spans 14 residues. A remark on this clone: What it recognizes is unknown.

Sequenced by immunoSEQ multiplex PCR; TCRdb stores in-frame clones only, minus some. The sample includes 2 million to 2.5 million clones, approximately 94% of them seen just once. The genes are TRBV4-1 and TRBJ2-3; D perhaps matches TRBD2 (6 bases). The sample consisted of naive CD4+ T cells sorted from blood. The subset here: CD45RA+ positively selected. This TCR was recovered from a young man in good health. CDR3 in amino acids: CASSQGDFTDTQYF. For the CDR3, the DNA is TGCGCCAGCAGCCAAGGGGACTTCACAGATACGCAGTATTTT.